This TCR beta chain emerged from a study of blood T cells in healthy people across ages. Trimming at V came to 4 bases and at J to 6 bases, leaving 10 bases not matched to a gene. The CDR3 consists of 15 residues. The germline CDR1 and CDR2 sequences are SGHRS and YFSETQ. A second PCR, run for roughly 7 to 11 cycles, used a sample-barcoded 5' primer plus a J-beta primer mix. TCRdb processed the 5' RACE reads anew with MiXCR; each CDR3 protein has one entry. The table has almost 1 million distinct CDR3 sequences, about 53% seen once; the top ten hold around 21%. This sequence was found in a woman in her sixties in good health. V is TRBV5-1 and J is TRBJ2-7; 10 bases match TRBD2. The material sequenced was blood. CDR3: CASSLAQTSGTEQYF. The CDR3 bases are TGCGCCAGCAGCCTCGCCCAAACTAGCGGGACCGAGCAGTACTTC.